Only a few counts were recorded for the clone carrying this TCR beta chain. The antigen remains undetermined. This entry belongs to a study of T-cell memory formation after mild COVID-19. Study results and limitations: CD4+ contracting clones were found mainly in CM and EM, and CD8+ ones in EMRA. From day 15 to 85, contracting clones were balanced between CD4 and CD8, whereas later expanders leaned toward CD4+. In second-wave clones peaking day 37, SARS-CoV-2 specificity remained unconfirmed.

TCR alpha and TCR beta cDNA libraries carrying sample barcodes and UMIs were produced by 5'RACE using constant-segment primers. TCRdb independently ran MiXCR on the 5' RACE reads; one entry per CDR3 protein. Of around 410,000 distinct CDR3 sequences in the sample, 20% to 30% were seen once. Sequencing was done on a sample of PBMCs or a T cell subset sorted from them (not recorded which). This clonotype originated in an adult woman who had mild COVID-19 (a few samples of this study predate the infection). Cell type and time point are not known.

In nucleotides, the CDR3 is TGCAGTGCTGACGTAACTAGCGTCTACACAGATACGCAGTATTTT. Amino acids: CSADVTSVYTDTQYF. The chain has TRBV20-1 and TRBJ2-3; TRBD2 agrees at 7 bases. Germline V gene sequence: CDR1 DFQATT, CDR2 SNEGSKA (reference sequence). This CDR3 contains 15 residues. Trimming cost V 5 bases and J 2 bases; bases outside gene matches: 10.